This is a list of T cell receptor beta chains from one sample in a study of identical twins. TCRdb fed the 5' RACE reads into MiXCR, producing one record per CDR3 protein. The data contain 700,000 to 950,000 distinct CDR3 sequences, over 9% of them singletons. This sample also appeared in a second study, on yellow fever vaccine responses in identical twins.

What was sequenced was PBMCs. The receptors were sampled from a woman in her late teens or twenties in good health. Each CDR3 is given with its conserved first and last residue. Fields, in order: clone size, D gene, V gene, J gene, CDR3 DNA, CDR3 protein. The D gene is left open where the match is weak. Not every row has a clone size; where given, it reads once, few, many or a size class.

clone_size: few; d_call: TRBD2; v_call: TRBV20-1; j_call: TRBJ2-1; cdr3_nt: TGCAGTGCTAGAGGGCTAGCGGGAGGAGGAACTGAGCAGTTCTTC; cdr3_aa: CSARGLAGGGTEQFF
clone_size: -; d_call: -; v_call: TRBV29-1; j_call: TRBJ2-7; cdr3_nt: TGCAGCGTTCGTGGGGAGCAGTACTTC; cdr3_aa: CSVRGEQYF
clone_size: -; d_call: -; v_call: TRBV3-1; j_call: TRBJ2-7; cdr3_nt: TGTGCCAGCAGCCCGCTCCATGGGAGCGAGCAGTACTTC; cdr3_aa: CASSPLHGSEQYF
clone_size: few; d_call: TRBD1; v_call: TRBV29-1; j_call: TRBJ2-3; cdr3_nt: TGCAGCGTTGATGGACAGGGACCAGATACGCAGTATTTT; cdr3_aa: CSVDGQGPDTQYF
clone_size: -; d_call: -; v_call: TRBV5-1; j_call: TRBJ2-2; cdr3_nt: TGCGCCAGCAGCTTGAGGGGCGCCGCCGGGGAGCTGTTTTTT; cdr3_aa: CASSLRGAAGELFF
clone_size: few; d_call: -; v_call: TRBV29-1; j_call: TRBJ2-1; cdr3_nt: TGCAGCGTCATAACAGGAGCTTCCTACAATGAGCAGTTCTTC; cdr3_aa: CSVITGASYNEQFF
clone_size: -; d_call: -; v_call: TRBV12-3/TRBV12-4; j_call: TRBJ1-5; cdr3_nt: TGTGCCAGCAGTATTGACCGGGTGTGGCCCCAGCATTTT; cdr3_aa: CASSIDRVWPQHF
clone_size: -; d_call: TRBD1; v_call: TRBV10-3; j_call: TRBJ2-5; cdr3_nt: TGTGCCATCAGTCCGGGACAGGGAAACCAAGAGACCCAGTACTTC; cdr3_aa: CAISPGQGNQETQYF
clone_size: -; d_call: -; v_call: TRBV5-1; j_call: TRBJ1-2; cdr3_nt: TGCGCCAGCAGCACCAGGGGCACGGAGGGCTACACCTTC; cdr3_aa: CASSTRGTEGYTF
clone_size: -; d_call: -; v_call: TRBV6-1; j_call: TRBJ2-1; cdr3_nt: TGTGCCAGCATGCAAGAGGGTTCCTTCTACAATGAGCAGTTCTTC; cdr3_aa: CASMQEGSFYNEQFF
clone_size: -; d_call: TRBD2; v_call: TRBV2; j_call: TRBJ2-1; cdr3_nt: TGTGCCAGATCTCACCGGGGGGTTAGCGTGAGCTCCTACAATGAGCAGTTCTTC; cdr3_aa: CARSHRGVSVSSYNEQFF
clone_size: -; d_call: TRBD2; v_call: TRBV11-2; j_call: TRBJ2-3; cdr3_nt: TGTGCCAGCAGCTTAGTAGTCTACGGGACTAGCGGCACAGATACGCAGTATTTT; cdr3_aa: CASSLVVYGTSGTDTQYF
clone_size: many; d_call: -; v_call: TRBV12-3/TRBV12-4; j_call: TRBJ2-5; cdr3_nt: TGTGCCAGCAGTCGACTGAACGCCGACGGGGAGACCCAGTACTTC; cdr3_aa: CASSRLNADGETQYF
clone_size: few; d_call: TRBD2; v_call: TRBV7-6; j_call: TRBJ2-3; cdr3_nt: TGTGCCAGCAGCTTAGCGGGGGCGGGAGGAATCACAGATACGCAGTATTTT; cdr3_aa: CASSLAGAGGITDTQYF
clone_size: -; d_call: TRBD2; v_call: TRBV3-1; j_call: TRBJ2-1; cdr3_nt: TGTGCCAGCAGCCGAGGGGGACTAGAGGGCAATGAGCAGTTCTTC; cdr3_aa: CASSRGGLEGNEQFF
clone_size: -; d_call: -; v_call: TRBV7-3; j_call: TRBJ2-3; cdr3_nt: TGTGCCAGCAGCCCGTCTAGGGGGAGCAGCACAGATACGCAGTATTTT; cdr3_aa: CASSPSRGSSTDTQYF
clone_size: -; d_call: TRBD1; v_call: TRBV6-1; j_call: TRBJ1-2; cdr3_nt: TGTGCCAGCAGCGGCCGGGACAGATCTAACTATGGCTACACCTTC; cdr3_aa: CASSGRDRSNYGYTF
clone_size: -; d_call: TRBD1; v_call: TRBV2; j_call: TRBJ1-6; cdr3_nt: TGTGCCAGCCTCAAGGGAGGGGGCAATTCACCCCTCCACTTT; cdr3_aa: CASLKGGGNSPLHF
clone_size: -; d_call: -; v_call: TRBV11-3; j_call: TRBJ1-5; cdr3_nt: TGTGCCAGCAGCTTAAGGGGGTACTCTCAGCCCCAGCATTTT; cdr3_aa: CASSLRGYSQPQHF
clone_size: few; d_call: TRBD2; v_call: TRBV3-1; j_call: TRBJ2-1; cdr3_nt: TGTGCCAGCAGCCTTAGCCCAGACGGCGGGAGGACTGCCAATGAGCAGTTCTTC; cdr3_aa: CASSLSPDGGRTANEQFF
clone_size: few; d_call: TRBD2; v_call: TRBV12-3/TRBV12-4; j_call: TRBJ2-1; cdr3_nt: TGTGCCAGCACCCCTAGCGGGAGTAACAATGAGCAGTTCTTC; cdr3_aa: CASTPSGSNNEQFF
clone_size: many; d_call: TRBD1; v_call: TRBV3-1; j_call: TRBJ2-2; cdr3_nt: TGTGCCAGCAGCCAAGCAGGGACAGGGAAAGCCGGGGAGCTGTTTTTT; cdr3_aa: CASSQAGTGKAGELFF
clone_size: -; d_call: TRBD2; v_call: TRBV4-2; j_call: TRBJ2-1; cdr3_nt: TGTGCCAGCAGCCCAAGATCGACTAGCGGGGGTTACAATGAGCAGTTCTTC; cdr3_aa: CASSPRSTSGGYNEQFF
clone_size: few; d_call: -; v_call: TRBV7-3; j_call: TRBJ1-6; cdr3_nt: TGTGCCAGCAGCTTAGGGGCCCCAAATTCACCCCTCCACTTT; cdr3_aa: CASSLGAPNSPLHF
clone_size: many; d_call: -; v_call: TRBV15; j_call: TRBJ2-1; cdr3_nt: TGTGCCACCAGCAGAGATCGGGGGCTTTACAATGAGCAGTTCTTC; cdr3_aa: CATSRDRGLYNEQFF
clone_size: -; d_call: -; v_call: TRBV2; j_call: TRBJ2-1; cdr3_nt: TGTGCCAGCACATATTACTCCTACAATGAGCAGTTCTTC; cdr3_aa: CASTYYSYNEQFF
clone_size: many; d_call: TRBD2; v_call: TRBV4-2; j_call: TRBJ2-7; cdr3_nt: TGTGCCAGCAGCCAAGAAAACCTTCCGACTAGCCCCTTCTCCTACGAGCAGTACTTC; cdr3_aa: CASSQENLPTSPFSYEQYF
clone_size: -; d_call: -; v_call: TRBV12-3/TRBV12-4; j_call: TRBJ1-5; cdr3_nt: TGTGCCAGAAGTTTAGGGGGGGGCCAGCCCCAGCATTTT; cdr3_aa: CARSLGGGQPQHF
clone_size: -; d_call: -; v_call: TRBV24-1; j_call: TRBJ2-1; cdr3_nt: TGTGCCACGCGGCTCTACAATGAGCAGTTCTTC; cdr3_aa: CATRLYNEQFF
clone_size: few; d_call: TRBD2; v_call: TRBV5-6; j_call: TRBJ2-3; cdr3_nt: TGTGCCAGCAGCCGCTTACTAGCGCGTACGCAGTATTTT; cdr3_aa: CASSRLLARTQYF
clone_size: -; d_call: TRBD1; v_call: TRBV6-1; j_call: TRBJ2-2; cdr3_nt: TGTGCCAGCAGTACCCAGCGACAGGGTACCGGGGAGCTGTTTTTT; cdr3_aa: CASSTQRQGTGELFF
clone_size: -; d_call: TRBD2; v_call: TRBV29-1; j_call: TRBJ2-2; cdr3_nt: TGCAGCGTACGGACTAGCGGAGCCGGGAGTAACACCGGGGAGCTGTTTTTT; cdr3_aa: CSVRTSGAGSNTGELFF
clone_size: -; d_call: -; v_call: TRBV3-1; j_call: TRBJ2-6; cdr3_nt: TGTGCCAGCGAGGGCTCTGGGGCCAACGTCCTGACTTTC; cdr3_aa: CASEGSGANVLTF
clone_size: -; d_call: -; v_call: TRBV27; j_call: TRBJ2-7; cdr3_nt: TGTGCCAGCAGGGCCAATGGCGTGGCTCGCGAGCAGTACTTC; cdr3_aa: CASRANGVAREQYF
clone_size: few; d_call: TRBD2; v_call: TRBV3-1; j_call: TRBJ2-4; cdr3_nt: TGTGCCAGCAGCCAAGAAGGAGCGGGGGCTTACATTCAGTACTTC; cdr3_aa: CASSQEGAGAYIQYF
clone_size: -; d_call: -; v_call: TRBV20-1; j_call: TRBJ2-1; cdr3_nt: TGCAGTGCTAGCGTTTGGCAGTATGAGCAGTTCTTC; cdr3_aa: CSASVWQYEQFF
clone_size: -; d_call: -; v_call: TRBV5-5; j_call: TRBJ1-5; cdr3_nt: TGTGCCAGCAGCTTGGACAGGGCGGGGAATCAGCCCCAGCATTTT; cdr3_aa: CASSLDRAGNQPQHF
clone_size: many; d_call: -; v_call: TRBV29-1; j_call: TRBJ2-5; cdr3_nt: TGCAGCGTTTTACAGAGTGGGGAGACCCAGTACTTC; cdr3_aa: CSVLQSGETQYF
clone_size: -; d_call: TRBD2; v_call: TRBV10-3; j_call: TRBJ2-1; cdr3_nt: TGTGCCATCAGTGCGGGACTAGCGGGAGGCGGGTACTGGGGTGACAATGAGCAGTTCTTC; cdr3_aa: CAISAGLAGGGYWGDNEQFF
clone_size: few; d_call: TRBD1; v_call: TRBV3-1; j_call: TRBJ2-7; cdr3_nt: TGTGCCAGCAGCCAAGCCTCGGGACAGGGGGCCTCGGGCTACGAGCAGTACTTC; cdr3_aa: CASSQASGQGASGYEQYF
clone_size: many; d_call: -; v_call: TRBV6-6; j_call: TRBJ2-1; cdr3_nt: TGTGCCAGCACGAGAAGCTCCTACAATGAGCAGTTCTTC; cdr3_aa: CASTRSSYNEQFF
clone_size: -; d_call: TRBD1; v_call: TRBV5-1; j_call: TRBJ2-1; cdr3_nt: TGCGCCAGCAGCACTGGGGACAGGCTAAATGAGCAGTTCTTC; cdr3_aa: CASSTGDRLNEQFF
clone_size: many; d_call: -; v_call: TRBV7-9; j_call: TRBJ1-1; cdr3_nt: TGTGCCAGCAGCTTAGCCCCGAACACTGAAGCTTTCTTT; cdr3_aa: CASSLAPNTEAFF
clone_size: few; d_call: TRBD2; v_call: TRBV11-2; j_call: TRBJ2-7; cdr3_nt: TGTGCCAGCAGCTTCGGACTAGCGGGAGTAAAGCCCTACGAGCAGTACTTC; cdr3_aa: CASSFGLAGVKPYEQYF
clone_size: -; d_call: -; v_call: TRBV15; j_call: TRBJ2-1; cdr3_nt: TGTGCCACCGCGGGGTATCGGAATGAGCAGTTCTTC; cdr3_aa: CATAGYRNEQFF
clone_size: many; d_call: TRBD2; v_call: TRBV29-1; j_call: TRBJ2-5; cdr3_nt: TGCAGCGTTGAATCTGGGGATAGCGGGAGGGCCCCAGAGACCCAGTACTTC; cdr3_aa: CSVESGDSGRAPETQYF
clone_size: many; d_call: -; v_call: TRBV4-2; j_call: TRBJ2-1; cdr3_nt: TGTGCCAGCAGCCAAGAGGTTATCTCCTACAATGAGCAGTTCTTC; cdr3_aa: CASSQEVISYNEQFF
clone_size: -; d_call: -; v_call: TRBV18; j_call: TRBJ2-5; cdr3_nt: TGTGCCAGCTCACCCTGGCAGGCCAGCGGGACCCAGTACTTC; cdr3_aa: CASSPWQASGTQYF
clone_size: -; d_call: -; v_call: TRBV5-1; j_call: TRBJ1-2; cdr3_nt: TGCGCCAGCAGCTTGGACTTCTCGAACTTCTATGGCTACACCTTC; cdr3_aa: CASSLDFSNFYGYTF
clone_size: -; d_call: TRBD2; v_call: TRBV4-1; j_call: TRBJ2-5; cdr3_nt: TGCGCCAGCAGCCAAGGACTAGCGGGGGCTACGGAGACCCAGTACTTC; cdr3_aa: CASSQGLAGATETQYF
clone_size: -; d_call: TRBD2; v_call: TRBV11-2; j_call: TRBJ2-3; cdr3_nt: TGTGCCAGCAGCTTAGAAGCGGGAGCGGTCGGCACAGATACGCAGTATTTT; cdr3_aa: CASSLEAGAVGTDTQYF
clone_size: -; d_call: -; v_call: TRBV12-3/TRBV12-4; j_call: TRBJ2-5; cdr3_nt: TGTGCCAGCAGGGATGGGGGCAGACAAGAGACCCAGTACTTC; cdr3_aa: CASRDGGRQETQYF
clone_size: few; d_call: TRBD2; v_call: TRBV24-1; j_call: TRBJ2-3; cdr3_nt: TGTGCCACTGCTAGCGGGAGAGGGGTAGGCACAGATACGCAGTATTTT; cdr3_aa: CATASGRGVGTDTQYF
clone_size: -; d_call: -; v_call: TRBV28; j_call: TRBJ2-7; cdr3_nt: TGTGCCAGCAGTTTTGGTGGGACGGCCTACGAGCAGTACTTC; cdr3_aa: CASSFGGTAYEQYF
clone_size: many; d_call: TRBD2; v_call: TRBV20-1; j_call: TRBJ2-7; cdr3_nt: TGCAGTGCTTATAGACTAGCGGGTAATACCGAGCAGTACTTC; cdr3_aa: CSAYRLAGNTEQYF
clone_size: few; d_call: -; v_call: TRBV27; j_call: TRBJ2-2; cdr3_nt: TGTGCCAGCAGTTTAAAGTGGCTTAACACCGGGGAGCTGTTTTTT; cdr3_aa: CASSLKWLNTGELFF
clone_size: -; d_call: -; v_call: TRBV7-8; j_call: TRBJ2-3; cdr3_nt: TGTGCCAGCAGCCCGCCCGGGGCCGCAGGGGATACGCAGTATTTT; cdr3_aa: CASSPPGAAGDTQYF